This T cell receptor (beta chain) was obtained from a study of cytomegalovirus exposure and HLA in healthy donors. Each donor was healthy, and each was a bone marrow donor. The V end lost 0 bases, the J end lost 4 bases, and 11 bases lay between the germline ends. The CDR3 is made up of 14 amino acids. Germline loops: CDR1 SGHRS, CDR2 YFSETQ. Primers: 60 Vbeta forward and 13 Jbeta reverse. The method was immunoSEQ multiplex PCR; TCRdb's version includes in-frame clones alone and lacks a portion of them. Among fewer than 65,000 clones listed, 60% to 80% were seen once. V gene TRBV5-1 combines with J gene TRBJ2-7; unclear D gene. The clonotype was recovered from a woman aged 40 to 55 in good health and CMV-seropositive. Sequenced: PBMCs. The CDR3 nucleotides read TGCGCCAGCAGCTTGGTTGTATCCCCTTACGAGCAGTACTTC. Translating it yields CASSLVVSPYEQYF.